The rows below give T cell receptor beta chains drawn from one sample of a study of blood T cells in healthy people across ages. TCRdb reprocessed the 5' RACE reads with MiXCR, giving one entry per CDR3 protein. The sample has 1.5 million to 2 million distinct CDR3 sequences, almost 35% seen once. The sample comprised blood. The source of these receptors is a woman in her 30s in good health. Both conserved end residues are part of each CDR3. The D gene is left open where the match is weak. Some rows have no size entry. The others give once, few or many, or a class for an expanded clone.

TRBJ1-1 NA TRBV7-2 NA TGTGCCAGCAGCCGAATCCGGATGAACACTGAAGCTTTCTTT CASSRIRMNTEAFF
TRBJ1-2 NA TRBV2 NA TGTGCCAGCAGTGAAAACGGGGCAGGCTATGGCTACACCTTC CASSENGAGYGYTF
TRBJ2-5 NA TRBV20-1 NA TGCAGTGGTCAAGACTGGGACCAAGAGACCCAGTACTTC CSGQDWDQETQYF
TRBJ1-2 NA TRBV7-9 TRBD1 TGTGCCAGCAGTTCCGACAGGGCGGGCTATGGCTACACCTTC CASSSDRAGYGYTF
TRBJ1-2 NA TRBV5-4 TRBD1 TGTGCCAGCAGCCTCCGGACAGGGGACTACACCTTC CASSLRTGDYTF
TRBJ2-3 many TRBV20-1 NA TGCAGTGCTAGGATCGGGTCGCCACAGTATTTT CSARIGSPQYF
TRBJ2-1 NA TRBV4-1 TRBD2 TGCGCCAGCAGCCCTAGCGGGGGCTCCTACAATGGGCAGTTCTTC CASSPSGGSYNGQFF
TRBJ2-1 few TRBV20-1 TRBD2 TGCAGTGCTAGAGAACTAGCGGGAATACGATATGAGCAGTTCTTC CSARELAGIRYEQFF
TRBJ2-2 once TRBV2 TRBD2 TGTGCCAGCAGGGGGACTAGCGGCCCAACCGGGGAGCTGTTTTTT CASRGTSGPTGELFF
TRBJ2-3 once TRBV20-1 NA TGCGGTGCTAGAGATTCCCCCAGCGCATACACAGATACGCAGTATTTT CGARDSPSAYTDTQYF
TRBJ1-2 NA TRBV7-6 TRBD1 TGTGCCAGCAGCCCAGGAGGAGCCGGGACAGGCCCTAACTATGGCTACACCTTC CASSPGGAGTGPNYGYTF
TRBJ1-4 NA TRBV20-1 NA TGCAGTGCTGACCGACACGAAAAACTGTTTTTT CSADRHEKLFF
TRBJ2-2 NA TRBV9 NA TGTGCCAGCAGCGTAGGACGGGTTAACACCGGGGAGCTGTTTTTT CASSVGRVNTGELFF
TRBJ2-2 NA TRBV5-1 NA TGCGCCAGCAGCTCCCAATTCGGGACCGGGGAGCTGTTTTTT CASSSQFGTGELFF
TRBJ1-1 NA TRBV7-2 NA TGTGCCAGCAGCTTTTCTGGGTTCACTGAAGCTTTCTTT CASSFSGFTEAFF
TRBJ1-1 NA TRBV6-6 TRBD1 TGTGCCAGCAGACAGGGGGCGAAGAACACTGAAGCTTTCTTT CASRQGAKNTEAFF
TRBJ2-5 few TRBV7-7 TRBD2 TGTGCCAGCTCCGGGGGGGGGCCGAGGGAGACCCAGTACTTC CASSGGGPRETQYF
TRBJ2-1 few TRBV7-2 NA TGTGCCAGCAGCTCACAGGGTCCGGGGTACAATGAGCAGTTCTTC CASSSQGPGYNEQFF
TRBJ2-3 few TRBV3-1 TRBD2 TGTGCCAGCAGCACCCGGGCTAGCGGGGGGGCCAGCACAGATACGCAGTATTTT CASSTRASGGASTDTQYF
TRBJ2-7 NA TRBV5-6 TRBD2 TGTGCCAGCAGTCATGAGCGGGAGGTAAGCTCCTACGAGCAGTACTTC CASSHEREVSSYEQYF
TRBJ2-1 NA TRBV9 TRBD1 TGTGCCAGCAGCGTAGGACAGGGGTTCTACAATGAGCAGTTCTTC CASSVGQGFYNEQFF
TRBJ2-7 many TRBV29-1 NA TGCAGCGTTGTGAGGGCCTTATCCTACGAGCAGTACTTC CSVVRALSYEQYF
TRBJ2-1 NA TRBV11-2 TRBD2 TGTGCCAGCAGCACCCCTAGCGGGGGGGAGTTCTTC CASSTPSGGEFF
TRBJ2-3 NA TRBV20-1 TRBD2 TGCAGTGCCCCGACTAGCGGGGGGCATTTGGGTACGCAGTATTTT CSAPTSGGHLGTQYF
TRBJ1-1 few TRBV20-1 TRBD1 TGCAGTGCTCGAATGGCGGACAGGGGCGCCATGAACACTGAAGCTTTCTTT CSARMADRGAMNTEAFF
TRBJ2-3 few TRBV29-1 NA TGCAGCGTTGAAGATGCCTGGGCAGGGCGGGATACGCAGTATTTT CSVEDAWAGRDTQYF
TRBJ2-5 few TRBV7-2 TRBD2 TGTGCCAGCAGCCGAGCGACGCGACTAGCGGGGTTGGGGGAGACCCAGTACTTC CASSRATRLAGLGETQYF
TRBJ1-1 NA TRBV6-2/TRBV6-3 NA TGTGCCAGCAGTTTCGCAATCGGCACTGAAGCTTTCTTT CASSFAIGTEAFF
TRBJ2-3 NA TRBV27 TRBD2 TGTGCCAGCAGATCCCTAGCGGGGAGACGCACAGATACGCAGTATTTT CASRSLAGRRTDTQYF
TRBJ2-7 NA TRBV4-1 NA TGCGCCAGCAGCCAACGTGGGGGGCCATTACCCTACGAGCAGTACTTC CASSQRGGPLPYEQYF
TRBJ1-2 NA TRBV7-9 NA TGTGCCAGCAGCCGGACAGACTGTGGCTACACCTTC CASSRTDCGYTF
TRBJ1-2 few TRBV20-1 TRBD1 TGCAGTGCTGGAACCCTACCGACAGGGGTCGGCTACACCTTC CSAGTLPTGVGYTF
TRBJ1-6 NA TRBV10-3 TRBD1 TGTGCCATCAGTGATTTGGAGACAGGGGATTCACCCCTCCACTTT CAISDLETGDSPLHF
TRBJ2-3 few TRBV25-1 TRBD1 TGTGCCAGCAGTGATGGGACAGTTCCAGATACGCAGTATTTT CASSDGTVPDTQYF